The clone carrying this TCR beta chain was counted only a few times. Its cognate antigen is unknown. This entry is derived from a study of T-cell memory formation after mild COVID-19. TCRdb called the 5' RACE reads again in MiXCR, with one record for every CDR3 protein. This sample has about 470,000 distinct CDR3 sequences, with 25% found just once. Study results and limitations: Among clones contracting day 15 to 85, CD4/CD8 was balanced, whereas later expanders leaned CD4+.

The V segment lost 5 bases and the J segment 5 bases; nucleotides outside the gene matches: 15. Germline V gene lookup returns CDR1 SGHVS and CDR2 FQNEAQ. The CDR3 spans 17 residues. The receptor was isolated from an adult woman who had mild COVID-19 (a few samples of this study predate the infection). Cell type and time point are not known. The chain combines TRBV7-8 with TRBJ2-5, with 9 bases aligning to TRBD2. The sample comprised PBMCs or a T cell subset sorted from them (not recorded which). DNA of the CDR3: TGTGCCAGCAGCCTTCTTGGACTAGCGAACACCGGGGAGACCCAGTACTTC. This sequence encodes CASSLLGLANTGETQYF.